These 27 T cell receptor beta chains were all obtained from the same sample, sequenced in a study of cytomegalovirus exposure and HLA in healthy donors. Assay used: immunoSEQ multiplex PCR; TCRdb lists only in-frame clones, some missing. The sample has roughly 68,000 clones; 96% are singletons. Sequenced input: PBMCs. Receptors were obtained from a woman in her late teens or twenties in good health and CMV-seropositive.

V usage is TRBV27 and J usage is TRBJ2-1; 11 bases line up with TRBD2. The CDR3 is 16 amino acids. In germline, CDR1 is MNHEY, CDR2 SMNVEV (reference sequence). Germline trimming cut 6 bases from V and 7 bases from J; bases unmatched to any gene: 11. The CDR3 bases are TGTGCCAGCAGAGTGACGACTAGCGGGACTCAAAATGAGCAGTTCTTC. Translated: CASRVTTSGTQNEQFF.

This clone has just one count. The chain links TRBV7-2 to TRBJ2-7, with 11 bases lining up with TRBD1. Looked up from germline, CDR1 is SGHTA and CDR2 is FQGNSA. V lost 5 bases to trimming and J lost 2 bases; unmatched junction nucleotides: 5. The CDR3 is made up of 15 amino acids. CDR3 DNA sequence: TGTGCCAGCAGCCGGGGGGGACAGGGGGCCTACGAGCAGTACTTC. Translated: CASSRGGQGAYEQYF.

This sequence joins TRBV4-2 and TRBJ1-4; D possibly corresponds to TRBD1 (6 bases). The CDR3 spans 14 residues. Trimming took 3 bases from V and 7 from J, leaving 12 bases between them. Germline V gene sequence: CDR1 LGHNA, CDR2 YNFKEQ. The CDR3 loop reads CASSQGGRGEKLFF. The CDR3 region has the DNA TGTGCCAGCAGCCAGGGGGGGCGCGGTGAAAAACTGTTTTTT.

The chain combines TRBV30 with TRBJ1-1, with D possibly being TRBD1 (6 bases). The CDR3 spans 14 residues. Germline CDR1 and CDR2: GTSNPN and SVGIG (reference sequence). Trimming left V 0 bases short and J 5 bases short, with 13 bases between. The CDR3: CAWSVSIRGTEAFF. The CDR3 region has the DNA TGTGCCTGGAGTGTCAGTATTAGGGGGACTGAAGCTTTCTTT.

The chain combines TRBV19 with TRBJ2-7, with 11 bases that match TRBD1. There are 16 residues in the CDR3. Germline V lookup: CDR1 LNHDA, CDR2 SQIVND (reference sequence). Trimming removed 3 bases from V and 3 bases from J; junction bases left unmatched: 7. The CDR3: CASSIIPGTGGYEQYF. CDR3 sequence (DNA): TGTGCCAGTAGTATCATACCCGGGACAGGGGGCTACGAGCAGTACTTC.

The chain recombines TRBV4-3 with TRBJ2-2; TRBD2 might be the D (6 bases). The CDR3 spans 16 residues. Germline CDR1 reads LGHNA; CDR2 reads YSLEER. Between the trimmed V and J ends, which lost 1 base and 5 bases, there was a span of 14 bases. As DNA, the CDR3 is TGCGCCAGCAGCCAAGGAACGGGAGTGTCGACCGGGGAGCTGTTTTTT. This gives the protein CASSQGTGVSTGELFF.

This clone was seen more than once but under ten times. V usage is TRBV7-2 and J usage is TRBJ2-7, with 10 bases aligning to TRBD1. Germline CDR1 is SGHTA and CDR2 is FQGNSA. This CDR3 is built from 15 residues. Trimming at V came to 0 bases and at J to 2 bases, leaving 1 base not matched to a gene. This CDR3 reads CASSLAGQGAYEQYF. CDR3 DNA sequence: TGTGCCAGCAGCTTAGCTGGACAGGGGGCCTACGAGCAGTACTTC.

The chain is built from TRBV28 and TRBJ2-7, with TRBD2 matching 8 bases. Germline CDR1 and CDR2: MDHEN and SYDVKM. The CDR3 extends over 17 amino acids. Trimming removed 5 bases from V and 7 bases from J; junction bases left unmatched: 19. This CDR3 is CASSPPRGLAGPLEQYF. The CDR3 DNA sequence: TGTGCCAGCAGTCCCCCCCGCGGGCTAGCGGGTCCCTTGGAGCAGTACTTC.

The rearrangement uses TRBV5-1 and TRBJ2-1, with 15 positions matching TRBD2. CDR1 is SGHRS and CDR2 is YFSETQ in the germline V gene. The CDR3 is 19 residues long. With 1 base clipped from V and 8 bases from J, the junction kept 13 bases outside the gene matches. The chain's CDR3 is CASSLPRTRTSGRVYEQFF. The CDR3, as DNA: TGCGCCAGCAGCTTGCCCCGCACCCGGACTAGCGGGAGGGTATATGAGCAGTTCTTC.

The chain links TRBV5-1 to TRBJ2-7; perhaps TRBD2 as D (5 bases). V was pared by 4 bases and J by 7 bases, with 12 bases between. CDR3 length equals 12 residues. The germline CDR1 and CDR2 sequences are SGHRS and YFSETQ. The CDR3, as DNA: TGCGCCAGCAGCCCCTCGCCGGGGGAGCAGTACTTC. Protein product: CASSPSPGEQYF.

The CDR3 DNA is TGTGCCAGCGGAGGAGGAGCGGGTGAAGAGACCCAGTACTTC. It is translated as CASGGGAGEETQYF. This chain joins TRBV6-5 and TRBJ2-5; TRBD2 might be the D (6 bases). CDR3 length: 14 residues. V lost 8 bases and J 3 bases, leaving 16 bases between the germline ends. The germline CDR1 and CDR2 sequences are MNHEY and SVGAGI.

Here the CDR3 reads CASSFDSREDNEQFF. CDR3 bases: TGTGCCAGCAGCTTTGATTCGCGGGAAGACAATGAGCAGTTCTTC. The V call is TRBV7-6, the J call TRBJ2-1, with a weak D call TRBD2 (6 bases). Germline V gene data show CDR1 as SGHVS and CDR2 as FNYEAQ. Trimming shortened V by 3 bases and J by 5 bases, and 14 bases separated the two germline ends. This CDR3 is 15 amino acids long.

The chain couples TRBV19 to TRBJ2-7; 12 positions match TRBD2. This CDR3 is 18 amino acids long. The germline V gene has CDR1 LNHDA and CDR2 SQIVND (reference sequence). V trimming: 6 bases; J trimming: 2 bases; junction bases outside the gene matches: 14. The CDR3, as DNA: TGTGCCAGTAGCCAAGCCGGGACTAGCGGGTGGAACCCCTACGAGCAGTACTTC. It codes for CASSQAGTSGWNPYEQYF.

The genes are TRBV11-3 and TRBJ2-1, with TRBD1 identical over 8 bases. The V segment lost 10 bases and the J segment 5 bases; nucleotides outside the gene matches: 7. CDR1 is SGHNT, CDR2 YENEEA, per germline. This CDR3 comprises 13 residues. This chain's CDR3 is CAIRDRTHNEQFF. Written as DNA, the CDR3 is TGTGCCATCCGGGACAGGACCCACAATGAGCAGTTCTTC.

The chain employs TRBV28 and TRBJ1-5; D unclear. CDR3 length: 14 residues. Germline CDR1 MDHEN, CDR2 SYDVKM. The V and J ends lost 3 bases and 0 bases respectively, with 6 bases between them. In DNA, the CDR3 is TGTGCCAGCAGTTTTTACTATAGCAATCAGCCCCAGCATTTT. Translation gives CASSFYYSNQPQHF.

The J gene is TRBJ1-1, the V gene TRBV2; D might be TRBD1 (5 bases). Germline V gene lookup returns CDR1 SNHLY and CDR2 FYNNEI. The CDR3 is 13 amino acids. V was pared by 5 bases and J by 1 base, with 8 bases between. CDR3 loop: CASSPTGNTEAFF. The CDR3 DNA sequence: TGTGCCAGCAGTCCTACAGGGAACACTGAAGCTTTCTTT.

This clone appeared a single time. The chain uses TRBV11-3 and TRBJ2-1; 9 bases map to TRBD2. The V gene end was trimmed by 11 bases and the J gene end by 5 bases; junction bases not matched to a gene: 7. CDR1 is SGHNT, CDR2 YENEEA, per germline. CDR3 length: 13 residues. The CDR3 spells CASGLAGNNEQFF. The CDR3, as DNA: TGTGCCTCAGGGCTAGCGGGAAACAATGAGCAGTTCTTC.

The genes are TRBV19 and TRBJ2-7; 8 nucleotides match TRBD2. V trimming: 3 bases; J trimming: 2 bases; junction bases outside the gene matches: 3. This CDR3 is 14 amino acids long. Germline V CDR1 and CDR2: LNHDA, SQIVND (reference sequence). This CDR3 is CASSIRGGAYEQYF. The CDR3 DNA sequence: TGTGCCAGTAGTATCCGGGGGGGGGCCTACGAGCAGTACTTC. The whole variable domain, remainder taken from reference TRBV19 and TRBJ2-7, is DGGITQSPKYLFRKEGQNVTLSCEQNLNHDAMYWYRQDPGQGLRLIYYSQIVNDFQKGDIAEGYSVSREKKESFPLTVTSAQKNPTAFYLCASSIRGGAYEQYFGPGTRLTVT.

This chain connects TRBV30 to TRBJ2-5; 9 nucleotides match TRBD2. Germline CDR1 reads GTSNPN; CDR2 reads SVGIG (reference sequence). The V segment lost 2 bases and the J segment 5 bases; nucleotides outside the gene matches: 9. This CDR3 comprises 15 residues. In DNA, the CDR3 is TGTGCCTGGAGTAAATTAGCGGGAGTTAGGGAGACCCAGTACTTC. This translates into CAWSKLAGVRETQYF.

This chain links TRBV5-5 with TRBJ2-7; no clear D gene. This CDR3 has 14 residues. Trimming left V 4 bases short and J 3 bases short, with 14 bases between. Germline V lookup: CDR1 SGHKS, CDR2 YYEKEE (reference sequence). The CDR3 nucleotides read TGTGCCAGCAGCACCAGTGTTCCCTTCTACGAGCAGTACTTC. Translated: CASSTSVPFYEQYF.

DNA of the CDR3: TGTGCCAGTAGTATAGCGCAGGACAGGGTCCACGAGCAGTACTTC. Protein product: CASSIAQDRVHEQYF. The chain is built from TRBV19 and TRBJ2-7; 8 nucleotides line up with TRBD1. The V gene end was trimmed by 1 base and the J gene end by 5 bases; junction bases not matched to a gene: 7. The CDR3 consists of 15 residues. Germline V lookup: CDR1 LNHDA, CDR2 SQIVND (reference sequence). The whole variable domain, remainder taken from reference TRBV19 and TRBJ2-7, is DGGITQSPKYLFRKEGQNVTLSCEQNLNHDAMYWYRQDPGQGLRLIYYSQIVNDFQKGDIAEGYSVSREKKESFPLTVTSAQKNPTAFYLCASSIAQDRVHEQYFGPGTRLTVT.

The chain uses TRBV11-2 and TRBJ2-7; D not certain. V lost 3 bases to trimming and J lost 0 bases, with 6 bases between them. The CDR3 totals 13 residues. Germline V lookup: CDR1 SGHAT, CDR2 FQNNGV. This CDR3 reads CASSLRISYEQYF. For the CDR3, the DNA is TGTGCCAGCAGCTTGCGTATCTCCTACGAGCAGTACTTC.

The chain joins TRBV11-3 to TRBJ2-7; D is unclear. The CDR3 spans 16 residues. Trimming left V 0 bases short and J 0 bases short, with 12 bases between. The germline V gene encodes CDR1 SGHNT and CDR2 YENEEA. The CDR3, as DNA: TGTGCCAGCAGCTTAGATCTTGGGCAGGCCTCCTACGAGCAGTACTTC. It codes for CASSLDLGQASYEQYF. The whole variable domain, remainder taken from reference TRBV11-3 and TRBJ2-7, is EAGVVQSPRYKIIEKKQPVAFWCNPISGHNTLYWYLQNLGQGPELLIRYENEEAVDDSQLPKDRFSAERLKGVDSTLKIQPAELGDSAVYLCASSLDLGQASYEQYFGPGTRLTVT.

The CDR3 DNA is TGTGCCAGCAGCTTAACAACGAAGCGGACAGGTACCTACGAGCAGTACTTC. Protein sequence: CASSLTTKRTGTYEQYF. The V call is TRBV11-2, the J call TRBJ2-7; 7 bases are shared with TRBD1. The CDR3 totals 17 residues. CDR1 and CDR2 (germline): SGHAT, FQNNGV. The V gene end was trimmed by 2 bases and the J gene end by 2 bases; junction bases not matched to a gene: 12.

The chain employs TRBV9 and TRBJ2-1, with TRBD2 identical over 9 bases. Germline V lookup: CDR1 SGDLS, CDR2 YYNGEE. The ends lost 0 bases at V and 3 bases at J; junction bases unmatched: 7. The CDR3 runs to 17 residues. CDR3 in amino acids: CASSVGGGRAFYNEQFF. CDR3 bases: TGTGCCAGCAGCGTAGGGGGCGGGAGGGCCTTCTACAATGAGCAGTTCTTC.

The chain combines TRBV10-1 with TRBJ2-7; D ambiguous. There are 14 residues in the CDR3. CDR1 WNHNN and CDR2 SYGVQD come from the germline V gene (reference sequence). Trimming cost V 11 bases and J 0 bases, with 17 bases left between them. The CDR3 DNA follows: TGCGCCTATTACCTCGGCAGGCTCTCCTACGAGCAGTACTTC. It codes for CAYYLGRLSYEQYF.

The V gene is TRBV7-2, the J gene TRBJ1-5; D may be TRBD1 (6 bases). Germline values: CDR1 SGHTA, CDR2 FQGNSA. V was pared by 3 bases and J by 0 bases, with 6 bases between. CDR3 length equals 14 residues. Here the CDR3 reads CASSLDSSNQPQHF. CDR3 nucleotide sequence: TGTGCCAGCAGCTTGGACAGTAGCAATCAGCCCCAGCATTTT.